In this sample, the clone carrying this TCR beta chain turned up once. What it binds is not known. The CDR3 has 16 residues. Per germline, CDR1 SGHDT and CDR2 YYEEEE. The ends lost 0 bases at V and 7 bases at J; junction bases unmatched: 9. The data are from a study of lymphopenia after photon versus proton radiotherapy. Study results and caveats: Photon-treated patients lost naive T cells and TCR diversity; proton-treated stayed stable. After the lymphocyte nadir, photon-treated repertoires showed oligoclonal expansion, especially of CD8+ Temra cells.

Clones were read by immunoSEQ multiplex PCR, and TCRdb kept only the in-frame ones, dropping some. The data show about 45,000 clones, about 85% seen once. This specimen was peripheral blood, taken from a patient treated with photon-based radiotherapy. The chain joins TRBV5-6 to TRBJ2-4, with 8 bases identical to TRBD2. This clonotype was sampled from a man aged 35-49 years with gastric cancer. The CDR3: CASSLGRGAVRNIQYF. Written as DNA, the CDR3 is TGTGCCAGCAGCTTGGGGCGGGGGGCCGTTCGGAACATTCAGTACTTC. Full variable domain (outside the CDR3, taken from reference TRBV5-6 and TRBJ2-4): DAGVTQSPTHLIKTRGQQVTLRCSPKSGHDTVSWYQQALGQGPQFIFQYYEEEERQRGNFPDRFSGHQFPNYSSELNVNALLLGDSALYLCASSLGRGAVRNIQYFGAGTRLSVL.